Each of the 10 T cell receptor beta chains below was sequenced from the same sample in a study of T cells in women clearing cervical HPV infection. Produced via immunoSEQ multiplex PCR; TCRdb's table is partial and in-frame only. Its listing shows about 37,000 clones. Sequenced: blood buffy coat. The origin of the receptors is a woman aged 18 to 75 with a cervical HPV16 infection that either progressed to CIN3+ or cleared (not recorded which).

Worth noting for this clone: The read finishes 3 residues shy of the CDR3 end, and the germline J gene is used to complete it. The genes are TRBV6-2 or TRBV6-3 and TRBJ2-7, with 12 bases lining up with TRBD2. This CDR3 has 17 residues. The J segment lost 3 bases and the V segment lost 6 bases, leaving 12 bases of the junction unmatched. Germline V gene data show CDR1 as MNHEY and CDR2 as SVGEGT. The CDR3 DNA, read in part, is TGTGCCAGCAGCTTTCATTATAGACTAGCGGGAGACTACGAG. Translating gives CASSFHYRLAGDYE. The whole CDR3 reads CASSFHYRLAGDYEQYF.

Notes on this clone: The CDR3 extends 3 residues past the end of the read, so its final part is completed from the germline J gene. V gene TRBV2 combines with J gene TRBJ1-1, with D possibly matching TRBD1 (5 bases). Germline V gene data show CDR1 as SNHLY and CDR2 as FYNNEI. The CDR3 runs 13 residues. V was shortened by 8 bases and J by 6 bases, with 16 bases between the two germline ends. The CDR3 sequence is CASPGGEGSEAFF. CDR3 bases read: TGTGCCAGCCCGGGGGGAGAAGGGTCTGAA.

The CDR3 DNA, read in part, is TGCAGTGCTAGAGATCCCCGACTAGATCCTGCAGATACG. Translating it yields CSARDPRLDPADT. The whole CDR3 is CSARDPRLDPADTQYF. This chain uses TRBV20-1 with TRBJ2-3; D perhaps matches TRBD2 (6 bases). The missing CDR3 end, 3 residues past where the read stops, is filled in from the germline J gene. CDR1 and CDR2 from the germline V gene are DFQATT and SNEGSKA (reference sequence). The CDR3 is 16 residues long. V was shortened by 0 bases and J by 4 bases, with 17 bases between the two germline ends.

As regards this clone: The sequenced fragment ends 3 residues before the CDR3 boundary, so the rest is inferred from the germline J gene. The rearrangement uses TRBV19 and TRBJ2-1, with TRBD2 as a possible D gene (7 bases). This CDR3 is 15 amino acids long. Trimming took 6 bases from V and 8 from J, leaving 20 bases between them. Germline CDR1 is LNHDA and CDR2 is SQIVND (reference sequence). CDR3 loop: CASRRLEGGGDEQFF. The CDR3 bases that were read are TGTGCCAGTAGGCGACTCGAAGGGGGGGGCGATGAG.

Regarding this clone: From the germline J gene comes the end of the CDR3, since the read stops 3 residues before it. The V gene is TRBV2, the J gene TRBJ2-5; 13 bases are shared with TRBD2. Germline V gene data show CDR1 as SNHLY and CDR2 as FYNNEI. The junction had 2 bases not matched to a gene; V was cut back by 4 bases and J by 3 bases. The length of the CDR3 is 15 residues. This CDR3 reads CASSVTSGGKETQYF. The part of the CDR3 DNA that was read is TGTGCCAGCAGTGTGACTAGCGGGGGGAAAGAGACC. Supplemented by reference TRBV2 and TRBJ2-5, the full variable domain reads EPEVTQTPSHQVTQMGQEVILRCVPISNHLYFYWYRQILGQKVEFLVSFYNNEISEKSEIFDDQFSVERPDGSNFTLKIRSTKLEDSAMYFCASSVTSGGKETQYFGPGTRLLVL.

Points on this clone: The sequenced fragment ends 3 residues before the CDR3 boundary, so the rest is inferred from the germline J gene. V and J are TRBV6-2 or TRBV6-3 and TRBJ2-7, with D maybe TRBD1 (5 bases). CDR1 MNHEY and CDR2 SVGEGT come from the germline V gene. The CDR3 runs to 12 residues. V dropped 5 bases and J dropped 3 bases, with 8 bases sitting between them. The CDR3 DNA, read in part, is TGTGCCAGCAGTCTTCAGGGCTACGAG. Amino acids: CASSLQGYE. The entire CDR3 is CASSLQGYEQYF.

To note about this clone: The read stops 3 residues short of the end of the CDR3; the missing end is completed from the germline J gene. The V call is TRBV7-2, the J call TRBJ2-3; 7 bases are shared with TRBD2. The CDR3 spans 14 residues. The germline V gene encodes CDR1 SGHTA and CDR2 FQGNSA. CDR3 DNA (partial): TGTGCCAGCAGCAGGGGCGGGGGTGAAGAGACG. It yields the protein CASSRGGGEET. The full-length CDR3 reads as CASSRGGGEETQYF.

As regards this clone: The CDR3 end is not reached by the read, which stops 3 residues before it; the germline J gene fills it in. V gene TRBV7-3 combines with J gene TRBJ1-3; possibly TRBD1 for D (5 bases). The V end was cut by 1 base, the J end by 0 bases, with 7 bases between. CDR3 length: 15 amino acids. CDR1 SGHTA and CDR2 FQGTGA come from the germline V gene. The sequenced CDR3 bases are TGTGCCAGCAGCTTAAGGGGCGGCTCTGGAAACACC. This sequence encodes CASSLRGGSGNT. The full-length CDR3 reads as CASSLRGGSGNTIYF.

Note on this clone: The read stops 3 residues short of the end of the CDR3; the missing end is completed from the germline J gene. The chain joins TRBV30 to TRBJ2-3, with D perhaps TRBD1 (5 bases). The CDR3 contains 15 residues. Per the germline V gene, CDR1 is GTSNPN and CDR2 is SVGIG (reference sequence). CDR3 DNA (partial): TGTGCCTGGAGTGTAGGGTTAGTTTCAGGGTTTGCG. Encoded protein: CAWSVGLVSGFA. The whole CDR3 region reads CAWSVGLVSGFAQYF.

For this clone: The sequence runs out 3 residues before the end of the CDR3; the remainder is reconstructed from the germline J gene. V is TRBV29-1 and J is TRBJ2-5, with TRBD1 matching 8 bases. CDR3 length: 12 amino acids. Germline lookup yields CDR1 SQVTM and CDR2 ANQGSEA. Germline trimming cut 6 bases from V and 4 bases from J; bases unmatched to any gene: 4. The CDR3 sequence is CSVPDRGETQYF. The sequenced part of the CDR3 DNA is TGCAGCGTCCCCGACAGGGGAGAGACC.